This T cell receptor (beta chain) comes out of a study of T cells after yellow fever vaccination. CDR3 length: 16 residues. CDR1 and CDR2 from the germline V gene are MNHNS and SASEGT. Deletions cut 6 bases from V and 4 bases from J, with 19 bases between. The study made its TCR cDNA through 5'RACE template switching. That step introduced a universal primer site along with UMIs. MiXCR was run by TCRdb on the 5' RACE reads, yielding one entry per CDR3 protein. The table lists 250,000 to 300,000 distinct CDR3 sequences, around 13% of them singletons. This chain connects TRBV6-1 to TRBJ2-1; D uncertain. Source: CD4+ T cells sorted from PBMCs, taken 45 days after the yellow fever booster vaccination. This clonotype was sampled from a man aged 25 to 40 who received the YFV17D yellow fever vaccine. CDR3 in amino acids: CASRPSRGVGYNEQFF. Here the CDR3 DNA reads TGTGCCAGCAGGCCATCCCGTGGGGTCGGTTACAATGAGCAGTTCTTC.